The clone carrying this T cell receptor beta chain was detected once. This clone may be a read error of a much larger clone one base away. Germline values: CDR1 LGHNA, CDR2 YNFKEQ. The CDR3 is 17 residues long. Germline trimming cut 4 bases from V and 5 bases from J; bases unmatched to any gene: 9. TCRdb ran MiXCR on the 5' RACE reads and lists one entry per CDR3 protein. The repertoire consists of more than 30,000 distinct CDR3 sequences, with 13% occurring once and the leading ten covering around 5%. This sample is drawn from a study of neurological immune-mediated disorders. Time point denoted: technical triplicate 2. Sorted libraries were made with some 930,000 CD4+ or CD8+ T cells.

The receptor was isolated from a female donor with HTLV-1-associated myelopathy (HAM/TSP). Specimen: CD4+ T cells from blood. V is TRBV4-2 and J is TRBJ2-3; 13 nucleotides align to TRBD2. This chain's CDR3 is CASSRLAGGGPKDTQYF. The CDR3 nucleotides read TGTGCCAGCAGCCGACTAGCGGGGGGCGGTCCCAAAGATACGCAGTATTTT.